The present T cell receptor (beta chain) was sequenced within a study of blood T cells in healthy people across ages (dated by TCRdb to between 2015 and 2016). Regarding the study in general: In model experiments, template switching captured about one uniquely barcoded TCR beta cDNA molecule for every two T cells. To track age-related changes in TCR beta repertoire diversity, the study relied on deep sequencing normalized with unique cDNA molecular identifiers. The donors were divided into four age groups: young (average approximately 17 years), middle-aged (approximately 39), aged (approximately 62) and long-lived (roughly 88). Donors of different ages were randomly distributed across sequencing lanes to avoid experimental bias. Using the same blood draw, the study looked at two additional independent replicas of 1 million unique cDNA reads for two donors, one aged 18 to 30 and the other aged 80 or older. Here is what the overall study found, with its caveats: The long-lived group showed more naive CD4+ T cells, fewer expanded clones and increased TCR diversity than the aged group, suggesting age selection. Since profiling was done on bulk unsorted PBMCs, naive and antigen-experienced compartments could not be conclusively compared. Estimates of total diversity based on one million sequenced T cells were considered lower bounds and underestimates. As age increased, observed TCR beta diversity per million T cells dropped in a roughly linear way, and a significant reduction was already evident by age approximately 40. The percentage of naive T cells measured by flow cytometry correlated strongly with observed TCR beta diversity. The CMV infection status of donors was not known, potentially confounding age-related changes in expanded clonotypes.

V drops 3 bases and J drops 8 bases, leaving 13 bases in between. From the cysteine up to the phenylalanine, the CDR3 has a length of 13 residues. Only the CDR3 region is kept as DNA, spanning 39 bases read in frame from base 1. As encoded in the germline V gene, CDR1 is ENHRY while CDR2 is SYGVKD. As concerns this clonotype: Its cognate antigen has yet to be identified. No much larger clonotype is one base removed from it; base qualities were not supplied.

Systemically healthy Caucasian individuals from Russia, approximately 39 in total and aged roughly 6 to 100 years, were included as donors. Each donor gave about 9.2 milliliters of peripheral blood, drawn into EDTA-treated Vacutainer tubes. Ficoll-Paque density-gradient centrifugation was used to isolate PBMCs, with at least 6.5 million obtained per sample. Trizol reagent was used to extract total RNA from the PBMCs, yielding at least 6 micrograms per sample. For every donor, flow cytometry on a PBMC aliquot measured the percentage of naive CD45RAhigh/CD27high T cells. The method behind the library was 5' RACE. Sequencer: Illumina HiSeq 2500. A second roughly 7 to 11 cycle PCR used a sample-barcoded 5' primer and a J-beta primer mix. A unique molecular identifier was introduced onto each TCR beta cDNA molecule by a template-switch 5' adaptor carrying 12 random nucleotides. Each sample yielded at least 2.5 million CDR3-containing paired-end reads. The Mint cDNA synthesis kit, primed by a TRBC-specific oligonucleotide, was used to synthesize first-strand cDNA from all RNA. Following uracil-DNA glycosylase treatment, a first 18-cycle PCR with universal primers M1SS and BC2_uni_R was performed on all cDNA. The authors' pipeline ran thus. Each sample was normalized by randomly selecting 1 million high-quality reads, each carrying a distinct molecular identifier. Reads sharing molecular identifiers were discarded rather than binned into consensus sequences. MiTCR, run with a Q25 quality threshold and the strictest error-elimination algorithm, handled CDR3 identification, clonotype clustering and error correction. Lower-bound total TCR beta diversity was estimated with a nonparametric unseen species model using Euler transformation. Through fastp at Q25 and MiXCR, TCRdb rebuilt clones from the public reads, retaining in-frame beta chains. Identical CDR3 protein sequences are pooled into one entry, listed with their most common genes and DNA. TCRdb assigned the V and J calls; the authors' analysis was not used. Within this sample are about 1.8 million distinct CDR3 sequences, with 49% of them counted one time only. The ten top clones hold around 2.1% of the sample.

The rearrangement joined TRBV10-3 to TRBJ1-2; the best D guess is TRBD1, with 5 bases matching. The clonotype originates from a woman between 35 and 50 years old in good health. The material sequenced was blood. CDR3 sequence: CAISDGPGVGYTF. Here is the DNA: TGTGCCATCAGTGACGGTCCGGGGGTCGGCTACACCTTC.